This is a list of T cell receptor beta chains from one sample in a study of T cells in Graves' hyperthyroidism and ophthalmopathy. TCRdb independently ran MiXCR on the multiplex PCR reads; one entry per CDR3 protein. This sample has fewer than 700,000 distinct CDR3 sequences, with 15% to 20% found just once. Sequencing used blood. Receptor source: a woman under 40 with Graves' hyperthyroidism. CDR3s include the opening cysteine and the closing phenylalanine or tryptophan. D genes are given only for firm matches. Not every row has a clone size; where given, it reads once, few, many or a size class.

- | 16 | TRBJ2-1 | TRBV2 | many | CASSEVGGNSYNEQFF | TGTGCCAGCAGTGAAGTCGGCGGTAACTCCTACAATGAGCAGTTCTTC
- | 13 | TRBJ1-1 | TRBV30 | once | CACKRGANTEAFF | TGTGCCTGCAAACGGGGGGCGAACACTGAAGCTTTCTTT
TRBD1 | 15 | TRBJ2-7 | TRBV6-1 | many | CASSYKDRGQGEQYF | TGTGCCAGCAGTTATAAGGACCGGGGACAGGGAGAGCAGTACTTC
- | 12 | TRBJ2-2 | TRBV5-4 | - | CASSPSSGELFF | TGTGCCAGCAGCCCTAGTTCCGGGGAGCTGTTTTTT
TRBD2 | 15 | TRBJ2-5 | TRBV5-1 | - | CASSLTSGSEETQYF | TGCGCCAGCAGCTTGACTAGCGGGAGTGAAGAGACCCAGTACTTC
- | 13 | TRBJ1-2 | TRBV2 | - | CASSGTGFTGYTF | TGTGCCAGCAGTGGCACAGGCTTTACAGGCTACACCTTC
- | 16 | TRBJ2-2 | TRBV28 | - | CASTQQGGFNTGELFF | TGTGCCAGCACACAACAGGGAGGATTTAACACCGGGGAGCTGTTTTTT
- | 13 | TRBJ2-7 | TRBV30 | few | CAWSVAGTFGQYF | TGTGCCTGGAGTGTGGCGGGTACATTCGGGCAGTACTTC
TRBD2 | 18 | TRBJ2-1 | TRBV24-1 | few | CATSDRAGTSGSFDEQFF | TGTGCCACCAGTGACCGTGCCGGGACTAGCGGGAGTTTTGATGAGCAGTTCTTC
TRBD1 | 20 | TRBJ1-3 | TRBV3-1 | - | CASSPKRHRGTADSGNTIYF | TGTGCCAGCAGCCCGAAAAGACACCGAGGGACAGCAGACTCTGGAAACACCATATATTTT
- | 14 | TRBJ1-2 | TRBV28 | few | CASSQAPGVYGYTF | TGTGCCAGCAGTCAAGCACCAGGGGTCTATGGCTACACCTTC
- | 14 | TRBJ1-1 | TRBV6-1 | many | CASSENGWNTEAFF | TGTGCCAGCAGTGAAAACGGTTGGAACACTGAAGCTTTCTTT
- | 14 | TRBJ2-5 | TRBV7-9 | few | CASSPPGREETQYF | TGTGCCAGCAGCCCGCCCGGCAGGGAAGAGACCCAGTACTTC
- | 14 | TRBJ1-4 | TRBV12-3/TRBV12-4 | - | CASSFARTNEKLFF | TGTGCCAGCAGTTTCGCGCGGACTAATGAAAAACTGTTTTTT
TRBD2 | 16 | TRBJ2-7 | TRBV7-6 | - | CASSKRLAGGPYEQYF | TGTGCCAGCAGCAAGCGCTTAGCGGGAGGGCCCTACGAGCAGTACTTC
TRBD1 | 16 | TRBJ2-1 | TRBV18 | many | CASSPERDRVTPEQFF | TGTGCCAGCTCACCCGAGCGGGACAGGGTTACTCCTGAGCAGTTCTTC
- | 14 | TRBJ1-3 | TRBV29-1 | few | CSAHSSLSGNTIYF | TGCAGCGCCCATTCAAGCCTCTCTGGAAACACCATATATTTT
- | 14 | TRBJ2-7 | TRBV30 | few | CAWSYPALSYEQYF | TGTGCCTGGAGTTATCCAGCGCTCTCCTACGAGCAGTACTTC
- | 16 | TRBJ2-1 | TRBV11-3 | many | CASSLGGPNSYNEQFF | TGTGCCAGCAGCTTAGGCGGGCCAAACTCCTACAATGAGCAGTTCTTC
- | 15 | TRBJ2-1 | TRBV18 | few | CASSPPGGRDNEQFF | TGTGCCAGCTCTCCTCCGGGTGGGAGAGACAATGAGCAGTTCTTC
TRBD1 | 15 | TRBJ2-7 | TRBV20-1 | - | CSALPWDRAGNEQYF | TGCAGTGCCCTCCCATGGGACAGGGCGGGTAACGAGCAGTACTTC
- | 15 | TRBJ2-5 | TRBV7-2 | - | CASSLYARGGETQYF | TGTGCCAGCAGCTTATACGCTAGAGGTGGGGAGACCCAGTACTTC
TRBD1 | 16 | TRBJ2-1 | TRBV15 | - | CATSRLAGTGGFGQFF | TGTGCCACCAGCAGATTGGCCGGGACAGGGGGTTTTGGGCAGTTCTTC
- | 13 | TRBJ1-4 | TRBV4-1 | - | CASSQDFHEKLFF | TGCGCCAGCAGCCAAGATTTCCATGAAAAACTGTTTTTT
- | 12 | TRBJ2-7 | TRBV2 | - | CASSGRGSEQYF | TGTGCCAGCAGTGGAAGGGGTAGTGAGCAGTACTTC
- | 15 | TRBJ1-2 | TRBV20-1 | - | CSARDQQVRNYGYTF | TGCAGTGCTAGAGATCAGCAGGTTCGAAACTATGGCTACACCTTC
- | 15 | TRBJ2-4 | TRBV18 | many | CASSPPHRAKNIQYF | TGTGCCAGCTCACCACCTCATAGGGCCAAAAACATTCAGTACTTC
TRBD2 | 16 | TRBJ2-1 | TRBV28 | many | CASSSAGTSGSNEQFF | TGTGCCAGCAGTTCCGCCGGGACTAGCGGATCCAATGAGCAGTTCTTC
- | 13 | TRBJ2-5 | TRBV20-1 | many | CSAPRAPGETQYF | TGCAGTGCCCCCCGGGCCCCGGGAGAGACCCAGTACTTC
TRBD1 | 14 | TRBJ2-7 | TRBV20-1 | many | CSALGGQGAYEQYF | TGCAGTGCTTTGGGAGGACAGGGGGCCTACGAGCAGTACTTC
- | 14 | TRBJ1-6 | TRBV20-1 | - | CSARILVPNSPLHF | TGCAGTGCTAGAATTTTAGTGCCGAATTCACCCCTCCACTTT